The source of this T cell receptor beta chain is a study of early T cells in non-severe SARS-CoV-2 infection. This clonotype was seen only a few times. This CDR3 has 14 amino acids. Trimming cost V 5 bases and J 5 bases, with 16 bases left between them. Germline V gives CDR1 DFQATT, CDR2 SNEGSKA (reference sequence). The TCR library protocol was used to attach unique molecular identifiers. These identifiers were attached to individual cDNA molecules. TCRdb re-called the 5' RACE reads with MiXCR, one entry per CDR3 protein. The data contain some 40,000 distinct CDR3 sequences, approximately 4.1% of them singletons.

The sequencing input was whole blood. The gene calls are TRBV20-1 and TRBJ2-1, with D tentatively TRBD1 or TRBD2 (5 bases each). This TCR was recovered from an adult who was a healthcare worker with PCR-confirmed SARS-CoV-2 infection or an uninfected control (not recorded which). CDR3 bases: TGCAGTGCTGAGGGGAGTAAAGGGCACAATGAGCAGTTCTTC. Its translation: CSAEGSKGHNEQFF.